A selection of T cell receptor beta chains follows, all from one sample in a study of cytomegalovirus exposure and HLA in healthy donors. The data were produced by immunoSEQ multiplex PCR, yet TCRdb's version contains in-frame clones alone and is incomplete. This sample contains some 75,000 clones. Material for sequencing was PBMCs. The receptors stem from a man aged 35 to 55 in good health and CMV-seronegative. The CDR3 runs from the conserved cysteine through the conserved F or W. The D gene is left open where the match is weak.

j_call v_call cdr3_length d_call cdr3_nt cdr3_aa
TRBJ2-5 TRBV5-4 17 TRBD2 TGTGCCAGCAGCCCGGGACTAGCGGGGGTACTCCAAGAGACCCAGTACTTC CASSPGLAGVLQETQYF
TRBJ2-7 TRBV7-6 15 TRBD2 TGTGCCAGCAGCCCAGGGACTAGCGGTGCCTACGAGCAGCACTTC CASSPGTSGAYEQHF
TRBJ1-4 TRBV7-8 15 NA TGTGCCAGCAGCGCTACAGGGATGATCGGTGAAAAACTGTTTTTT CASSATGMIGEKLFF
TRBJ2-1 TRBV15 16 TRBD1 TGTGCCACCAGCAGGGCCGGGACAGATTTCTACAATGAGCAGTTCTTC CATSRAGTDFYNEQFF
TRBJ2-6 TRBV4-3 16 NA TGCGCCAGCAGCCAAGACGGGGTCTCTGGGGCCAACGTCCTGACTTTC CASSQDGVSGANVLTF
TRBJ1-4 TRBV4-3 15 TRBD1 TGCGCCAGCAGCCAAGAGACAGGGGTGAAAGAAAAACTGTTTTTT CASSQETGVKEKLFF
TRBJ1-2 TRBV6-1 15 TRBD1 TGTGCCAGCAGGCTAGGGGGGACAGGGAGGGATGGCTACACCTTC CASRLGGTGRDGYTF
TRBJ2-7 TRBV4-3 16 NA TGCGCCAGCAGCCCTTCGCATAGGGAGGGGGCCTACGAGCAGTACTTC CASSPSHREGAYEQYF
TRBJ1-1 TRBV9 16 TRBD1 TGTGCCAGCAGCGTAGGGGCAGGGGGTATGTTCACTGAAGCTTTCTTT CASSVGAGGMFTEAFF
TRBJ1-1 TRBV27 17 NA TGTGCCAGCAGTCCTGCCTACAGGTCCCTTCGACACACTGAAGCTTTCTTT CASSPAYRSLRHTEAFF
TRBJ1-2 TRBV5-1 15 TRBD1 TGCGCCAGCAGCTTGGTACAGGGGGGCCTTAATGGCTACACCTTC CASSLVQGGLNGYTF
TRBJ2-5 TRBV5-1 13 NA TGCGCCAGCAGCTCCCACCTCGGGGAGACCCAGTACTTC CASSSHLGETQYF
TRBJ2-7 TRBV10-3 14 NA TGTGCCATCACCACGACAGCCTCCTCCTACGAGCAGTACTTC CAITTTASSYEQYF
TRBJ1-3 TRBV6-6 12 NA TGTGCCAGCACTCTCTCTGGAAACACCATATATTTT CASTLSGNTIYF
TRBJ2-7 TRBV4-2 16 TRBD2 TGTGCCAGCAGCCAAGATGGGGCGGGGGGGTCCTACGAGCAGTACTTC CASSQDGAGGSYEQYF
TRBJ2-5 TRBV7-2 13 NA TGTGCCAGCAGCTTACCACAGGAGGAGACCCAGTACTTC CASSLPQEETQYF
TRBJ1-5 TRBV9 14 TRBD1 TGTGCCAGCAGCACAGGACAGGAAGATCAGCCCCAGCATTTT CASSTGQEDQPQHF
TRBJ2-7 TRBV2 15 NA TGTGCCAGCAGTGAACCTACAGATCTCTCCTACGAGCAGTACTTC CASSEPTDLSYEQYF
TRBJ2-2 TRBV2 17 TRBD2 TGTGCCAGCAGTGGGGTTCTAGCGGGGGAAAGGATCGGGGAGCTGTTTTTT CASSGVLAGERIGELFF
TRBJ2-4 TRBV5-1 15 TRBD2 TGCGCCAGCAGCTCCCTAGCGGGGGTGAAAAACATTCAGTACTTC CASSSLAGVKNIQYF
TRBJ1-1 TRBV30 17 TRBD1 TGTGCCTGGAGTGAGTCCTACATGCCAGGGGGGAACACTGAAGCTTTCTTT CAWSESYMPGGNTEAFF
TRBJ2-7 TRBV9 16 NA TGTGCCAGCAGCGTAGAAGGGGCCAGGATCCCCTACGAGCAGTACTTC CASSVEGARIPYEQYF
TRBJ2-1 TRBV7-2 15 TRBD2 TGTGCCAGCAGCTTTAGCGGGGGGGACTACAATGAGCAGTTCTTC CASSFSGGDYNEQFF
TRBJ2-5 TRBV15 13 NA TGTGCCACCAGCCTCAGGACACAAGAGACCCAGTACTTC CATSLRTQETQYF
TRBJ2-7 TRBV6-5 16 TRBD1 TGTGCCAGCAGTTACTCGCGACAGGGGCTCGGCGACGAGCAGTACTTC CASSYSRQGLGDEQYF
TRBJ2-1 TRBV15 15 TRBD2 TGTGCCACCAGCCGGGGACTAGGGACCGGCGATGAGCAGTTCTTC CATSRGLGTGDEQFF
TRBJ1-2 TRBV19 17 NA TGTGCCGGGCCGAGAGGGGCAGGGGAGAATAACTATTATGGCTACACCTTC CAGPRGAGENNYYGYTF
TRBJ2-7 TRBV5-6 15 NA TGTGCCAGCAGCTTGGAAGGCCGCTGGGGGGACGAGCAGTACTTC CASSLEGRWGDEQYF
TRBJ2-6 TRBV7-2 16 NA TGTGCCAGCAGCTTAGAAATAGCCTCTGGGGCCAACGTCCTGACTTTC CASSLEIASGANVLTF
TRBJ2-5 TRBV7-9 14 NA TGTGCCAGCGGGAGGGAGGGGGTCCAAGAGACCCAGTACTTC CASGREGVQETQYF
TRBJ2-7 TRBV27 14 NA TGTGCCAGCAGTAACGGGGTTGGGCCCGCCGAGCAGTACTTC CASSNGVGPAEQYF
TRBJ2-3 TRBV19 16 TRBD2 TGTGCCAGTAGTTTACAGACTAGCGGGGGCACAGATACGCAGTATTTT CASSLQTSGGTDTQYF
TRBJ2-1 TRBV7-9 12 NA TGTGCCAGCAGCTATACCTACAATGAGCAGTTCTTC CASSYTYNEQFF
TRBJ2-3 TRBV5-4 15 TRBD2 TGTGCCAGCAGCTTGGGACTAGCGGGGGGAGATACGCAGTATTTT CASSLGLAGGDTQYF
TRBJ1-1 TRBV7-6 13 TRBD1 TGTGCCAGCAGCCACGGGACAGGGCTTGAAGCTTTCTTT CASSHGTGLEAFF
TRBJ2-5 TRBV9 16 NA TGTGCCAGCAGCGTCTCTATCCAGGGCTTATCGGAGACCCAGTACTTC CASSVSIQGLSETQYF
TRBJ1-2 TRBV5-6 14 NA TGTGCCAGCAGCCCCGAGGGTCGAAGCTATGGCTACACCTTC CASSPEGRSYGYTF
TRBJ2-3 TRBV5-1 14 TRBD2 TGCGCCAGCAACGGACTAGCGGGAGTCGATACGCAGTATTTT CASNGLAGVDTQYF
TRBJ2-7 TRBV30 13 NA TGTGCCTGGAGCCCGGGGACAAGCTACGAGCAGTACTTC CAWSPGTSYEQYF
TRBJ1-5 TRBV2 15 NA TGTGCCAGCAGTTTATACCAGGGGCTCGGTCAGCCCCAGCATTTT CASSLYQGLGQPQHF
TRBJ2-1 TRBV9 17 TRBD2 TGTGCCAGCAGCCCCACCGTAGCGGGAGCCGGTCACAATGAGCAGTTCTTC CASSPTVAGAGHNEQFF
TRBJ2-3 TRBV5-4 12 NA TGTGCCAGCAGCGGAGAAACAGATACGCAGTATTTT CASSGETDTQYF
TRBJ1-1 TRBV7-2 16 NA TGTGCCAGCAGCTTAGCAGGGGTGGGGGGAAACACTGAAGCTTTCTTT CASSLAGVGGNTEAFF
TRBJ2-7 TRBV9 13 NA TGTGCCAGCAGCGTAGGACAGAACTACGAGCAGTACTTC CASSVGQNYEQYF
TRBJ1-2 TRBV13 15 TRBD1 TGTGCCAGCAGTGATACGGGACAGGGGGGGAGTAGCTACACCTTC CASSDTGQGGSSYTF